This T cell receptor (beta chain) was profiled in a study of cytomegalovirus exposure and HLA in healthy donors. Trimming took off 0 bases at V and 6 bases at J, with 27 bases between the two ends. From germline, CDR1 is SGHNT and CDR2 YENEEA. The CDR3 contains 20 residues. PCR amplification relied on 60 Vbeta primers (plus 13 Jbeta primers). Profiling relied on immunoSEQ multiplex PCR, and the TCRdb table lists in-frame clones only, not all of them. This table has roughly 100,000 clones, nearly 15% appearing once. Findings of the study overall: Near-uniform donor sequencing depth was presumed by presence/absence analyses.

This clone was observed a few times. Its antigen remains unknown. Material: PBMCs. V usage is TRBV11-3 and J usage is TRBJ1-5, with D perhaps matching TRBD1 (5 bases). This sequence was found in a female donor in good health and CMV-seronegative. This chain's CDR3 is CASSLDKRTQARFRSQPQHF. In DNA form, the CDR3 reads TGTGCCAGCAGCTTAGATAAAAGAACACAGGCTCGATTCCGTTCTCAGCCCCAGCATTTT.